A selection of T cell receptor beta chains follows, all from one sample in a study of memory CD4+ T cells and cytomegalovirus serostatus. Only in-frame clones appear in the TCRdb table, and some are missing; sequencing was by immunoSEQ multiplex PCR. Counted here are about 42,000 clones, roughly three quarters occurring once; the ten biggest clones make up 0.55% to 0.6%. Sequences were obtained from memory CD4+ T cells from blood. These receptor sequences come from an adult in good health and CMV-seronegative. CDR3s include the opening cysteine and the closing phenylalanine or tryptophan. A D gene is named only where the DNA matches it firmly. Where a row states a size, it is once, few, many or the class of an expanded clone; other rows omit it.

abundance	d_gene	v_gene	j_gene	CDR3aa	CDR3nt
.	.	TRBV27	TRBJ1-5	CASSPGLSNQPQHF	TGTGCCAGCAGTCCGGGACTTAGCAATCAGCCCCAGCATTTT
few	TRBD1	TRBV18	TRBJ1-6	CASSSGDRLNSPLHF	TGTGCCAGCTCATCGGGGGACAGGCTTAATTCACCCCTCCACTTT
.	.	TRBV2	TRBJ1-4	CASRGAVQEKLFF	TGTGCCAGCAGGGGGGCAGTGCAGGAAAAACTGTTTTTT
.	.	TRBV10-3	TRBJ1-1	CAIKNRGGLNTEAFF	TGTGCCATCAAGAATAGGGGGGGGCTGAACACTGAAGCTTTCTTT
.	.	TRBV7-2	TRBJ2-2	CASSTQGKIGELFF	TGTGCCAGCAGCACTCAAGGGAAGATCGGGGAGCTGTTTTTT
.	.	TRBV29-1	TRBJ1-5	CSVEVTGNQPQHF	TGCAGCGTTGAGGTGACGGGCAATCAGCCCCAGCATTTT
.	.	TRBV6-5	TRBJ1-5	CASRKTVSNQPQHF	TGTGCCAGCAGAAAGACAGTGAGCAATCAGCCCCAGCATTTT
.	TRBD1	TRBV2	TRBJ1-1	CASTQGGAEAFF	TGTGCCAGCACTCAGGGGGGGGCTGAAGCTTTCTTT
.	TRBD2	TRBV15	TRBJ2-1	CATSRSSASGYFNEQFF	TGTGCCACCAGCAGAAGTTCGGCTAGCGGCTATTTTAATGAGCAGTTCTTC
.	TRBD1	TRBV11-3	TRBJ2-2	CASSPRTTGVTGELFF	TGTGCCAGCAGCCCCCGGACCACAGGGGTCACCGGGGAGCTGTTTTTT
.	TRBD1	TRBV2	TRBJ1-5	CASSERQGSQPQHF	TGTGCCAGCAGTGAACGACAGGGAAGTCAGCCCCAGCATTTT
.	.	TRBV5-1	TRBJ1-4	CASSQKTNEKLFF	TGCGCCAGCAGCCAAAAAACTAATGAAAAACTGTTTTTT
.	.	TRBV5-1	TRBJ2-3	CASSDGRLGTDTQYF	TGCGCCAGCAGCGACGGCAGGCTCGGGACAGATACGCAGTATTTT
.	.	TRBV5-1	TRBJ2-3	CASSLKPSGGTDTQYF	TGCGCCAGCAGCTTAAAACCCTCAGGGGGCACAGATACGCAGTATTTT
.	.	TRBV5-4	TRBJ2-5	CASSLDAIGETQYF	TGTGCCAGCAGCTTGGACGCGATCGGGGAGACCCAGTACTTC
.	.	TRBV5-6	TRBJ1-2	CASSLSGRYTF	TGTGCCAGCAGCTTATCCGGACGCTACACCTTC
few	TRBD2	TRBV19	TRBJ2-3	CASGGEYGTQYF	TGTGCCAGTGGGGGGGAGTATGGTACGCAGTATTTT
.	.	TRBV6-5	TRBJ2-2	CASRRGQNTGELFF	TGTGCCAGCAGACGAGGACAGAACACCGGGGAGCTGTTTTTT
.	.	TRBV6-6	TRBJ1-4	CASSSHRDEKLFF	TGTGCCAGCAGTTCCCATCGGGATGAAAAACTGTTTTTT
.	TRBD2	TRBV2	TRBJ2-1	CASRLLAGGPGEQFF	TGTGCCAGCAGATTACTAGCGGGGGGGCCAGGAGAGCAGTTCTTC
.	.	TRBV2	TRBJ2-7	CASRSGALPIEQYF	TGTGCCAGCAGGTCGGGGGCCCTCCCTATTGAGCAGTACTTC
.	TRBD2	TRBV4-2	TRBJ2-1	CASSQGHRGGPEDEQFF	TGTGCCAGCAGCCAAGGCCACCGGGGGGGCCCGGAAGATGAGCAGTTCTTC
.	.	TRBV27	TRBJ1-5	CASSSGGPANQPQHF	TGTGCCAGCAGTTCCGGGGGGCCTGCCAATCAGCCCCAGCATTTT
.	.	TRBV27	TRBJ1-6	CASSFKGVSSYNSPLHF	TGTGCCAGCAGTTTTAAGGGGGTCAGCTCCTATAATTCACCCCTCCACTTT
few	TRBD1	TRBV6-6	TRBJ1-5	CASSFGTGYQPQHF	TGTGCCAGCAGTTTTGGGACAGGGTATCAGCCCCAGCATTTT
.	TRBD1	TRBV6-1	TRBJ2-7	CASSSRTGVYEQYF	TGTGCCAGCAGTTCGCGGACAGGGGTTTACGAGCAGTACTTC
once	.	TRBV23-1	TRBJ1-1	CASSQSRTAMNTEAFF	TGCGCCAGCAGTCAATCCCGAACAGCTATGAACACTGAAGCTTTCTTT
.	TRBD2	TRBV7-6	TRBJ2-1	CASSSVGGGPGEEQFF	TGTGCCAGCAGCTCCGTAGGCGGGGGGCCTGGGGAGGAGCAGTTCTTC
.	.	TRBV6-1	TRBJ1-4	CASSERWGNWEKLFF	TGTGCCAGCAGTGAGAGATGGGGGAATTGGGAAAAACTGTTTTTT